These 23 T cell receptor beta chains share one sample of origin, sequenced in a study of early T cells in non-severe SARS-CoV-2 infection. TCRdb reprocessed the 5' RACE reads via MiXCR and lists one record per CDR3 protein. The sample has over 25,000 distinct CDR3 sequences, roughly 5% seen once. The sequenced material came from whole blood. These receptors all stem from an adult who was a healthcare worker with PCR-confirmed SARS-CoV-2 infection or an uninfected control (not recorded which).

This clonotype occurred a few times. This chain connects TRBV5-3 to TRBJ2-7; possibly TRBD2 for D (5 bases). TRBV5-3 is known as an ORF, though its function is uncertain. There are 15 residues in the CDR3. V was cut by 5 bases and J by 1 base, with 16 bases left in between. For the CDR3, the DNA is TGTGCCAGAAGACGCGCCCCGGACTTGTCCTACGAGCAGTACTTC. Protein sequence: CARRRAPDLSYEQYF.

This clonotype was counted many times. The chain is built from TRBV7-9 and TRBJ1-1; the D gene is possibly TRBD1 (5 bases). CDR1 and CDR2 from the germline V gene are SEHNR and FQNEAQ (reference sequence). CDR3 size: 11 residues. V was pared by 3 bases and J by 7 bases, with 6 bases between. CDR3 coding DNA: TGTGCCAGCAGCTTCACAGGTGAAGCTTTCTTT. Translation: CASSFTGEAFF.

In its sample, this clonotype was seen many times. The chain couples TRBV5-1 to TRBJ1-3; the D is unclear. The V end lost 4 bases, the J end lost 0 bases, and 11 bases lay between the germline ends. The germline gives CDR1 SGHRS, CDR2 YFSETQ. The CDR3 contains 15 residues. This CDR3 is CASSLNDNSGNTIYF. CDR3 bases: TGCGCCAGCAGCCTGAACGACAACTCTGGAAACACCATATATTTT.

There are many counts of this clonotype. The CDR3 DNA follows: TGTGCCAGCAGTTTATTTTCCGGACGTATTGGAGGTGGCTACACCTTC. Protein product: CASSLFSGRIGGGYTF. The rearrangement joins TRBV27 to TRBJ1-2; the D is unclear. The CDR3 runs 16 residues. In germline, CDR1 is MNHEY, CDR2 SMNVEV (reference sequence). Trimming pared 1 base from V and 7 bases from J, leaving 19 bases between.

Ten or more counts support this clonotype. The chain employs TRBV14 and TRBJ1-1, with D maybe TRBD1 (5 bases). V was shortened by 1 base and J by 3 bases, with 12 bases between the two germline ends. The CDR3 contains 15 residues. The germline V gene encodes CDR1 SGHDN and CDR2 FVKESK. CDR3 residues: CASSQGGTVYTEAFF. The CDR3 DNA reads as TGTGCCAGCAGCCAAGGTGGGACGGTCTACACTGAAGCTTTCTTT. Combining the CDR3 with reference TRBV14 and TRBJ1-1 gives the whole variable domain EAGVTQFPSHSVIEKGQTVTLRCDPISGHDNLYWYRRVMGKEIKFLLHFVKESKQDESGMPNNRFLAERTGGTYSTLKVQPAELEDSGVYFCASSQGGTVYTEAFFGQGTRLTVV.

This clonotype was detected many times. The V and J genes are TRBV10-3 and TRBJ1-2, with 10 bases matching TRBD1. The CDR3 contains 14 residues. The V gene end was trimmed by 5 bases and the J gene end by 7 bases; junction bases not matched to a gene: 7. CDR1 is ENHRY, CDR2 SYGVKD, per germline. The CDR3 is CAISYDRGRAGYTF. The CDR3, as DNA: TGTGCCATCAGTTATGACAGGGGGCGGGCTGGCTACACCTTC.

V usage is TRBV5-1 and J usage is TRBJ1-1, with a tentative D call TRBD1 (5 bases). The CDR3 contains 16 residues. Per germline, CDR1 SGHRS and CDR2 YFSETQ. V gave up 0 bases and J gave up 0 bases, with 12 bases separating them. CDR3 DNA sequence: TGCGCCAGCAGCTTGGAGGGGCGAGTGGTGAACACTGAAGCTTTCTTT. It translates to CASSLEGRVVNTEAFF.

This clonotype was detected many times. V is TRBV5-1 and J is TRBJ2-1, with D tentatively TRBD1 (5 bases). CDR1 is SGHRS and CDR2 is YFSETQ in the germline V gene. V lost 1 base to trimming and J lost 1 base, with 9 bases between them. The CDR3 contains 15 residues. CDR3 in DNA: TGCGCCAGCAGCTTGCAGGGTGGGTCCTACAATGAGCAGTTCTTC. The encoded protein is CASSLQGGSYNEQFF.

This clonotype was picked up a small number of times. This chain uses TRBV18 with TRBJ2-5, with D hard to call. Trimming took 2 bases from V and 5 from J, leaving 15 bases between them. Per germline, CDR1 KGHSH and CDR2 LQKENI. This CDR3 has 15 residues. The CDR3 loop reads CASSPNILESETQYF. The CDR3 DNA reads TGTGCCAGCTCACCAAACATCCTCGAATCTGAGACCCAGTACTTC.

This clonotype occurred many times. The chain employs TRBV29-1 and TRBJ2-3; D call uncertain. The CDR3 spans 10 residues. Germline V CDR1 and CDR2: SQVTM, ANQGSEA. The V end lost 8 bases, the J end lost 2 bases, and 5 bases lay between the germline ends. The chain's CDR3 is CSPVTDTQYF. The CDR3 nucleotides read TGCAGCCCAGTCACAGATACGCAGTATTTT.

This clonotype was observed a handful of times. This chain links TRBV11-2 with TRBJ2-1, with D uncertain. The germline V gene encodes CDR1 SGHAT and CDR2 FQNNGV. This CDR3 is built from 16 residues. V shed 6 bases and J shed 8 bases, with 23 bases lying between them. As DNA, the CDR3 is TGTGCCAGCAGTCGGCTTCTTGGCACGAGGATCCATGAGCAGTTCTTC. This codes for CASSRLLGTRIHEQFF.

This clonotype was observed many times. The chain joins TRBV3-1 to TRBJ2-5; no definite D call. CDR1 and CDR2 from the germline V gene are LGHDT and YNNKEL (reference sequence). The CDR3 is 12 amino acids. V dropped 1 base and J dropped 3 bases, with 3 bases sitting between them. CDR3 sequence reads: CASSQVKETQYF. CDR3 bases: TGTGCCAGCAGCCAAGTAAAAGAGACCCAGTACTTC.

This clonotype occurred many times. The chain uses TRBV29-1 and TRBJ2-5; weak D call: TRBD2 (5 bases). The CDR3 spans 14 residues. Germline-derived CDR1 and CDR2 are SQVTM and ANQGSEA. The germline V and J ends were trimmed by 4 bases and 2 bases, with 14 bases remaining between them. The DNA of the CDR3 is TGCAGCGTTGCTAGAGCGGCCCGGCAAGAGACCCAGTACTTC. This gives the protein CSVARAARQETQYF.

This clonotype was found many times. The chain joins TRBV5-1 to TRBJ2-7, with D unresolved. The length of the CDR3 is 16 residues. Germline values: CDR1 SGHRS, CDR2 YFSETQ. Trimming removed 0 bases from V and 5 bases from J, with 18 bases in between. The CDR3 sequence: CASSLATGPNANEQYF. Written as DNA, the CDR3 is TGCGCCAGCAGCTTGGCCACCGGCCCAAACGCCAACGAGCAGTACTTC.

This clonotype has a count of ten or more. The V call is TRBV20-1, the J call TRBJ2-3, with 8 nucleotides matching TRBD2. Germline CDR1 reads DFQATT; CDR2 reads SNEGSKA (reference sequence). CDR3 length equals 17 residues. V lost 3 bases to trimming and J lost 0 bases; unmatched junction nucleotides: 11. CDR3 coding DNA: TGCAGTGCTAGGGACGCTCGGCTAGCGGGTAGCACAGATACGCAGTATTTT. The encoded protein is CSARDARLAGSTDTQYF.

By share of the sample, this clonotype is medium-sized (0.01 to 0.1%). The CDR3 protein is CSVVRRGADTQYF. For the CDR3, the DNA is TGCAGCGTTGTTAGGCGGGGGGCAGATACGCAGTATTTT. The V and J genes are TRBV29-1 and TRBJ2-3, with 8 bases fitting TRBD2. Germline CDR1 reads SQVTM; CDR2 reads ANQGSEA. The V gene end was trimmed by 4 bases and the J gene end by 4 bases; junction bases not matched to a gene: 4. The CDR3 runs 13 residues.

V gene TRBV7-2 combines with J gene TRBJ2-2, with D perhaps TRBD1 (6 bases). Trimming pared 5 bases from V and 6 bases from J, leaving 16 bases between. Germline V gives CDR1 SGHTA, CDR2 FQGNSA. The CDR3 is made up of 15 amino acids. In DNA, the CDR3 is TGTGCCAGCAGCCCGACCGCAGGGGCCCCCGGGGAGCTGTTTTTT. Protein product: CASSPTAGAPGELFF.

This clonotype was seen at least ten times. The gene calls are TRBV19 and TRBJ1-5, with TRBD1 matching 9 bases. The CDR3 covers 16 residues. Trimming removed 5 bases from V and 7 bases from J; junction bases left unmatched: 12. CDR1 LNHDA and CDR2 SQIVND come from the germline V gene (reference sequence). This chain's CDR3 is CASSSQRRDREQPQHF. CDR3 DNA: TGTGCCAGTAGTTCCCAACGCCGGGACAGGGAACAGCCCCAGCATTTT.

Only a few counts were recorded for this clonotype. The chain has TRBV30 and TRBJ1-2, with D perhaps TRBD1 (5 bases). The germline CDR1 and CDR2 sequences are GTSNPN and SVGIG (reference sequence). Trimming shortened V by 5 bases and J by 8 bases, and 18 bases separated the two germline ends. The length of the CDR3 is 13 residues. The CDR3 DNA reads as TGTGCCTGGGGGGACGGCCCCGGGCGCGGCTACACCTTC. Protein product: CAWGDGPGRGYTF.

The table lists this clonotype with many counts. The V and J genes are TRBV5-6 and TRBJ2-1; no reliable D call. V gave up 4 bases and J gave up 6 bases, with 11 bases separating them. Germline CDR1 and CDR2: SGHDT and YYEEEE. The CDR3 runs 13 residues. The CDR3 bases are TGTGCCAGCAGCAAGGGCCCACCCAATGAGCAGTTCTTC. Residues: CASSKGPPNEQFF.

The sample holds many counts of this clonotype. The chain has TRBV1 and TRBJ2-5; TRBD2 is taken as the D call from the table, unchecked against the DNA. TRBV1 constitutes a pseudogene. The CDR3 has 17 residues. CDR3 nucleotides: TGCACCAGCCCCCAGGGGGTAGCGGGAGGGCCTGGGGAGACCCAGTACTTC. Protein sequence: CTSPQGVAGGPGETQYF.

This clonotype was observed at least ten times. This chain uses TRBV6-5 with TRBJ1-5; D unclear. The CDR3 has 13 residues. The V end was cut by 0 bases, the J end by 9 bases, with 9 bases between. Germline V gene data show CDR1 as MNHEY and CDR2 as SVGAGI. CDR3 region: CASSYSTLTPQHF. The CDR3 DNA is TGTGCCAGCAGTTACTCGACCCTCACGCCCCAGCATTTT.

Many counts were recorded for this clonotype. This chain links TRBV6-1 with TRBJ2-5, with 12 bases fitting TRBD2. Germline lookup yields CDR1 MNHNS and CDR2 SASEGT. The V segment lost 6 bases and the J segment 0 bases; nucleotides outside the gene matches: 2. This CDR3 is 15 amino acids long. In DNA form, the CDR3 reads TGTGCCAGCAGCTGGACTAGCGGGGACCAAGAGACCCAGTACTTC. This encodes CASSWTSGDQETQYF.